What follows are 6 T cell receptor beta chains derived from one specimen sequenced in a study of PD-L1 blockade in urothelial cancer. Clones were sequenced by immunoSEQ multiplex PCR, and TCRdb holds only the in-frame ones, with some missing. Of approximately 71,000 clones in the sample, 84% were seen once. The time point denotes: pretreatment peripheral blood. The sequencing used PBMCs, collected around atezolizumab (anti-PD-L1) treatment. Source of these receptors: a woman between 65 and 79 years old with urothelial cancer.

V gene TRBV7-2 combines with J gene TRBJ1-2; D is perhaps TRBD1 (6 bases). The CDR3 has 15 residues. From germline, CDR1 is SGHTA and CDR2 FQGNSA. The germline V and J ends were trimmed by 5 bases and 7 bases, with 20 bases remaining between them. Here the CDR3 DNA reads TGTGCCAGCAGCCCCCGACCAGGGGATGGGTCTGGCTACACCTTC. It yields the protein CASSPRPGDGSGYTF.

The rearrangement uses TRBV4-3 and TRBJ1-2, with 11 bases that match TRBD1. Trimming at V came to 0 bases and at J to 5 bases, leaving 5 bases not matched to a gene. In germline, CDR1 is LGHNA, CDR2 YSLEER. There are 16 residues in the CDR3. The CDR3 reads CASSQDLGQGAYGYTF. CDR3 in DNA: TGCGCCAGCAGCCAAGACCTCGGACAGGGGGCTTATGGCTACACCTTC.

The J gene is TRBJ1-2, the V gene TRBV9; D is unresolved. Trimming pared 0 bases from V and 3 bases from J, leaving 9 bases between. Germline V lookup: CDR1 SGDLS, CDR2 YYNGEE. The CDR3 has 14 amino acids. The CDR3, as DNA: TGTGCCAGCAGCGTAGCCAGTGTGGACTATGGCTACACCTTC. Translating it yields CASSVASVDYGYTF.

The V call is TRBV28, the J call TRBJ2-1; 11 nucleotides match TRBD2. V was clipped by 6 bases and J by 5 bases; unmatched bases: 6. CDR3 length: 15 residues. CDR1 and CDR2 from the germline V gene are MDHEN and SYDVKM. The CDR3 sequence: CASSRGLADDNEQFF. CDR3 nucleotide sequence: TGTGCCAGCAGCCGGGGACTAGCGGACGACAATGAGCAGTTCTTC.

The gene calls are TRBV6-1 and TRBJ1-5; the D is unclear. The CDR3 runs 14 residues. Per germline, CDR1 MNHNS and CDR2 SASEGT. V dropped 1 base and J dropped 2 bases, with 6 bases sitting between them. CDR3 DNA sequence: TGTGCCAGCAGTGAAGTTTCGGGCAATCAGCCCCAGCATTTT. Its protein product is CASSEVSGNQPQHF.

Details on this clone: Being one base from a much bigger clone, this may be a read error. The rearrangement joins TRBV30 to TRBJ1-1; 9 positions agree with TRBD1. Germline assignment: CDR1 GTSNPN and CDR2 SVGIG (reference sequence). The CDR3 sequence is 16 residues long. After removal of 8 bases from V and 4 bases from J, the junction contained 17 bases not matched to a gene. The CDR3 spells CARDQQGAGGSTEAFF. In nucleotides, the CDR3 is TGTGCCCGCGACCAACAGGGGGCGGGGGGAAGCACTGAAGCTTTCTTT. Full variable domain (missing parts from reference TRBV30 and TRBJ1-1): SQTIHQWPATLVQPVGSPLSLECTVEGTSNPNLYWYRQAAGRGLQLLFYSVGIGQISSEVPQNLSASRPQDRQFILSSKKLLLSDSGFYLCARDQQGAGGSTEAFFGQGTRLTVV.